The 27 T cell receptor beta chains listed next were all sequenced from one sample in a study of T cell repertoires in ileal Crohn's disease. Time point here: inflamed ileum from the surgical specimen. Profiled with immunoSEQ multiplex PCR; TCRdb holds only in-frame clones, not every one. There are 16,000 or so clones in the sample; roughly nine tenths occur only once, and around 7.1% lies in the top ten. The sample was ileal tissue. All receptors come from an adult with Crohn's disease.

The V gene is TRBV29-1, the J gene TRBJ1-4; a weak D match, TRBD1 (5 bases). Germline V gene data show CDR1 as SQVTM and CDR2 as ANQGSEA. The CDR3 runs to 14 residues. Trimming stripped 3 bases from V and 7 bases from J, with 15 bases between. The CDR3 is CSVDTGGQGEKLFF. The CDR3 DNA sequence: TGCAGCGTTGATACCGGAGGTCAGGGTGAAAAACTGTTTTTT.

The CDR3 here is CASSPGTGGAFGNTIYF. CDR3 bases: TGTGCCAGCAGCCCTGGGACAGGGGGCGCTTTTGGAAACACCATATATTTT. This rearrangement joins TRBV7-6 to TRBJ1-3; 12 bases map to TRBD1. V lost 5 bases to trimming and J lost 3 bases; unmatched junction nucleotides: 8. CDR1 is SGHVS and CDR2 is FNYEAQ in the germline V gene. This CDR3 comprises 17 residues.

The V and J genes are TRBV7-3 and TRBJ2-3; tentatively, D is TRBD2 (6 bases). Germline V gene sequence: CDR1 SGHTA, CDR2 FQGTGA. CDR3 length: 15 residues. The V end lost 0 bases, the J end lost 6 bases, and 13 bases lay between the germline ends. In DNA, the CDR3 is TGTGCCAGCAGCTTAACGGGGGGTTTGTTGGATACGCAGTATTTT. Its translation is CASSLTGGLLDTQYF.

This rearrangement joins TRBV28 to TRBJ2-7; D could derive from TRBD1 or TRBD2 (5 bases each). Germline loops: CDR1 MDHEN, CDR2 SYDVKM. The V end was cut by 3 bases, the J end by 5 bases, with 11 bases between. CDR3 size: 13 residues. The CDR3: CASSFLGVNEQYF. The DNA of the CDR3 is TGTGCCAGCAGTTTTCTGGGGGTCAACGAGCAGTACTTC.

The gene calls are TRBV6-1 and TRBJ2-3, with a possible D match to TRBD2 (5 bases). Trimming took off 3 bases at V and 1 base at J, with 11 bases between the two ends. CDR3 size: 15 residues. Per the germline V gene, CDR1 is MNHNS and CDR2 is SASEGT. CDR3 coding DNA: TGTGCCAGCAGTGAGTTACGGACTGGCACAGATACGCAGTATTTT. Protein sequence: CASSELRTGTDTQYF.

CDR3 amino acids: CASSPRTSGGAQAETQYF. CDR3 bases: TGTGCCAGCAGTCCCCGGACTAGCGGGGGGGCCCAGGCTGAGACCCAGTACTTC. The rearrangement uses TRBV27 and TRBJ2-5, with 15 positions matching TRBD2. Losses at the gene ends were 5 bases for V and 5 bases for J; bases not matched to a gene: 12. CDR1 and CDR2 (germline): MNHEY, SMNVEV (reference sequence). The CDR3 is 18 residues long.

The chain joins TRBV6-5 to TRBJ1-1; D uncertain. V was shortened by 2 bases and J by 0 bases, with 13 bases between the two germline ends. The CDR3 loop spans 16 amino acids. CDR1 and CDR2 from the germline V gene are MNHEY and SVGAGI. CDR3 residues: CASSYRPELMNTEAFF. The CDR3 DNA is TGTGCCAGCAGTTACCGGCCAGAACTCATGAACACTGAAGCTTTCTTT.

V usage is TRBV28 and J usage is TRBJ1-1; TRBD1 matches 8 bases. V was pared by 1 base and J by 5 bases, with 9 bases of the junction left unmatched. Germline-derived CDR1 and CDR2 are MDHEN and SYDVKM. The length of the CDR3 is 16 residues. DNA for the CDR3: TGTGCCAGCAGTTTATTCTTCCGGGACAGGAGAACTGAAGCTTTCTTT. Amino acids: CASSLFFRDRRTEAFF.

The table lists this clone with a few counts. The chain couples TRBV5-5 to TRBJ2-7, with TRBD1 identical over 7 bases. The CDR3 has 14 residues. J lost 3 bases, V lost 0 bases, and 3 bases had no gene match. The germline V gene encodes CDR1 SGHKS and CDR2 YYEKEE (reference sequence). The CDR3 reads CASSLETGFYEQYF. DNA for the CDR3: TGTGCCAGCAGCTTGGAGACAGGGTTCTACGAGCAGTACTTC. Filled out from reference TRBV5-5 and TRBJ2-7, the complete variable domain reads DAGVTQSPTHLIKTRGQQVTLRCSPISGHKSVSWYQQVLGQGPQFIFQYYEKEERGRGNFPDRFSARQFPNYSSELNVNALLLGDSALYLCASSLETGFYEQYFGPGTRLTVT.

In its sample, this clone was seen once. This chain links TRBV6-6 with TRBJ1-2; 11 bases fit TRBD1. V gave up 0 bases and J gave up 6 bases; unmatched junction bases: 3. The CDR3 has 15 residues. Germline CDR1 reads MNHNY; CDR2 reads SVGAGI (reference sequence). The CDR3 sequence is CASSYSRTGGDGYTF. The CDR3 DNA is TGTGCCAGCAGTTACTCCCGGACAGGGGGCGATGGCTACACCTTC.

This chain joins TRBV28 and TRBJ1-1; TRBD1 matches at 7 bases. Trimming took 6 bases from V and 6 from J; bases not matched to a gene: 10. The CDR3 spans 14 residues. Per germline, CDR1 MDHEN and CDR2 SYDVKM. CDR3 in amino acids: CASRGTRDSAEAFF. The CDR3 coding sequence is TGTGCCAGCAGGGGGACCCGGGACAGCGCTGAAGCTTTCTTT.

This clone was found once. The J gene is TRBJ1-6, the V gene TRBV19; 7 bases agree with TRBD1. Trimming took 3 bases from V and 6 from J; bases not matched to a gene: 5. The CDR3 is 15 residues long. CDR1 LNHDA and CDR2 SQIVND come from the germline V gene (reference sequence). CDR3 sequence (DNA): TGTGCCAGTAGTATTCAGGGGGTAGGTAATTCACCCCTCCACTTT. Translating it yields CASSIQGVGNSPLHF. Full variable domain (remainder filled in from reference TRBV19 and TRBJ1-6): DGGITQSPKYLFRKEGQNVTLSCEQNLNHDAMYWYRQDPGQGLRLIYYSQIVNDFQKGDIAEGYSVSREKKESFPLTVTSAQKNPTAFYLCASSIQGVGNSPLHFGNGTRLTVT.

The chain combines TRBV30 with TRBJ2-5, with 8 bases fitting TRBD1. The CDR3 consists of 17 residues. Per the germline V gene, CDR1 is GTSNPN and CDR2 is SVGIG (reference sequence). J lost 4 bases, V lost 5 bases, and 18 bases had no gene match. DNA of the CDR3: TGTGCCTGGGGTGATCTCCGGGGACAGGACGAAGGAGAGACCCAGTACTTC. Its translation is CAWGDLRGQDEGETQYF.

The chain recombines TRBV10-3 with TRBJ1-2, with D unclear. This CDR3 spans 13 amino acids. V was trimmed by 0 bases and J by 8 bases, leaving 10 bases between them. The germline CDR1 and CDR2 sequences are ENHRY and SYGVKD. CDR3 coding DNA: TGTGCCATCAGTGAGTCCGGGGTGAGGGGCTACACCTTC. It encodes CAISESGVRGYTF.

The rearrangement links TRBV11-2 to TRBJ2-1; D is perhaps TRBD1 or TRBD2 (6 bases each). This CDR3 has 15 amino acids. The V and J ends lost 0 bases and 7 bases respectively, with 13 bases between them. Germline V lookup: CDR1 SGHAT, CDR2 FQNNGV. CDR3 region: CASSLDWGAGNEQFF. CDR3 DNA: TGTGCCAGCAGCTTAGATTGGGGGGCCGGGAATGAGCAGTTCTTC. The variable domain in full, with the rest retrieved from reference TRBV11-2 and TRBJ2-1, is EAGVAQSPRYKIIEKRQSVAFWCNPISGHATLYWYQQILGQGPKLLIQFQNNGVVDDSQLPKDRFSAERLKGVDSTLKIQPAKLEDSAVYLCASSLDWGAGNEQFFGPGTRLTVL.

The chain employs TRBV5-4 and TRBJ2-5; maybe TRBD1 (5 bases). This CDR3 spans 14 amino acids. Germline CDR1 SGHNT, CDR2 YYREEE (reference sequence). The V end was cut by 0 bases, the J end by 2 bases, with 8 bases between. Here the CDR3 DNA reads TGTGCCAGCAGCTTGGACAGGTCGCAAGAGACCCAGTACTTC. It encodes CASSLDRSQETQYF. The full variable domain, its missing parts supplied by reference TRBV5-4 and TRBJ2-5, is ETGVTQSPTHLIKTRGQQVTLRCSSQSGHNTVSWYQQALGQGPQFIFQYYREEENGRGNFPPRFSGLQFPNYSSELNVNALELDDSALYLCASSLDRSQETQYFGPGTRLLVL.

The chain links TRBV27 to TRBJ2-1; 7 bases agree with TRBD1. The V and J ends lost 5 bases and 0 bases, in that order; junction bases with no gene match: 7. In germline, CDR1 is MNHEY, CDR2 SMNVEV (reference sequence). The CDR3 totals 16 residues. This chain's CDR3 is CASSPLTGSSYNEQFF. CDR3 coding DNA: TGTGCCAGCAGTCCCCTGACAGGGAGCTCCTACAATGAGCAGTTCTTC.

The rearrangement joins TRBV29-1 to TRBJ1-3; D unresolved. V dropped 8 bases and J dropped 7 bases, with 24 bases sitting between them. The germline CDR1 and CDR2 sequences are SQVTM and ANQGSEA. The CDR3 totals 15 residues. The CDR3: CSPEPYTGTSNTIYF. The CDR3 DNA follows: TGCAGCCCAGAACCCTACACCGGAACGTCTAACACCATATATTTT.

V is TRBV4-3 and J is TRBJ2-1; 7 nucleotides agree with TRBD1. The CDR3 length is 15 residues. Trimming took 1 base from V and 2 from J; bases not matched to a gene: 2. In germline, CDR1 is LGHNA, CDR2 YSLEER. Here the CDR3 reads CASSQGRGPYNEQFF. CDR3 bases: TGCGCCAGCAGCCAAGGTAGGGGGCCCTACAATGAGCAGTTCTTC.

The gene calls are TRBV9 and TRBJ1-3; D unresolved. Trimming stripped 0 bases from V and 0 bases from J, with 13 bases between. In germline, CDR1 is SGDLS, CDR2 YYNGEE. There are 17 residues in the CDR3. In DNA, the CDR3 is TGTGCCAGCAGCGTAGAAGGAAGAGCAATCTCTGGAAACACCATATATTTT. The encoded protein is CASSVEGRAISGNTIYF.

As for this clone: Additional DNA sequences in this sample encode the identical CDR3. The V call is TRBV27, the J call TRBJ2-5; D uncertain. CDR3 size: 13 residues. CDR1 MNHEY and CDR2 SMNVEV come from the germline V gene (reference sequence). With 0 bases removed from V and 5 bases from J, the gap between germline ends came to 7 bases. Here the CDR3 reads CASSLSRLETQYF. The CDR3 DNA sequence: TGTGCCAGCAGTTTATCCCGGTTGGAGACCCAGTACTTC.

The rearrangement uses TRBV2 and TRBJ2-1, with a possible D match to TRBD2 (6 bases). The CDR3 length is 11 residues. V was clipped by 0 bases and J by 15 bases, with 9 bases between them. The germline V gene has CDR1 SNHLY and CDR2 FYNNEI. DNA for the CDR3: TGTGCCAGCAGTGAAGCGGGGGGACGGTTCTTC. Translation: CASSEAGGRFF.

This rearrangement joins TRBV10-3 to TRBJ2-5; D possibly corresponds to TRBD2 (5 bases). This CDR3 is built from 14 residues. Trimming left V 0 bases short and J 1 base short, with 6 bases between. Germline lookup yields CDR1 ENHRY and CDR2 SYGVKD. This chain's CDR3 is CAISESAGQETQYF. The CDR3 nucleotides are TGTGCCATCAGTGAGTCGGCGGGCCAAGAGACCCAGTACTTC.

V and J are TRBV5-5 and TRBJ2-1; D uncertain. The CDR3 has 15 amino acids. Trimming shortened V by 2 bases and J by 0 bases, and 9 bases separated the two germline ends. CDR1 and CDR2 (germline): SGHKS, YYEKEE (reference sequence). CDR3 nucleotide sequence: TGTGCCAGCAGCTTTATATCGGGCTCCTACAATGAGCAGTTCTTC. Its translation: CASSFISGSYNEQFF.

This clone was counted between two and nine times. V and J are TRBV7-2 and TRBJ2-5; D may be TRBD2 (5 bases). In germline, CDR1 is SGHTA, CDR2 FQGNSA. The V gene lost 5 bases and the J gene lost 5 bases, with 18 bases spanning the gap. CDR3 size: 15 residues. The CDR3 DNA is TGTGCCAGCAGCCGCGGAGCAACGCGGAGGGAGACCCAGTACTTC. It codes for CASSRGATRRETQYF.

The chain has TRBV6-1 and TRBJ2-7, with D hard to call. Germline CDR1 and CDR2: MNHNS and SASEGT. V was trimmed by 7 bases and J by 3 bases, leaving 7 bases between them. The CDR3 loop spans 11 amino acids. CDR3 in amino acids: CASNLFYEQYF. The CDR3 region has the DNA TGTGCCAGCAACCTTTTCTACGAGCAGTACTTC.

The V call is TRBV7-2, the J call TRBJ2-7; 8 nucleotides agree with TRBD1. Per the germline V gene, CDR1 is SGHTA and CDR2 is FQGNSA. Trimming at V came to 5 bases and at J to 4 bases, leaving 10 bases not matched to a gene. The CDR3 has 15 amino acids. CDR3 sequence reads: CASSVSGTGVYEQYF. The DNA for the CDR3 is TGTGCCAGCAGCGTATCCGGGACAGGAGTTTACGAGCAGTACTTC.